These 13 T cell receptor beta chains share one sample of origin, sequenced in a study of tumor-infiltrating lymphocytes in primary liver carcinoma. Scientists recovered RNA and DNA together from around 20-30 mg of unsorted bulk tissue. Total RNA (around 500 ng) served as template for TCR beta cDNA synthesis primed by a constant-region primer. Three rounds of nested multiplex PCR with slightly modified ARM-PCR produced TCR beta libraries. A C-beta reverse primer was combined with TRBV1-TRBV30 forward primers in the first two PCR rounds, and each round had about 10 cycles. From the multiplex PCR reads, TCRdb called clonotypes with MiXCR, one entry per CDR3 protein. This table holds 100,000 to 150,000 distinct CDR3 sequences, around two thirds found once. The specimen was liver tumor tissue from sampling region 1. Subset defined: tumor region T1, superior pole. All receptors come from a woman aged 60-75 years with primary liver carcinoma and hepatitis B virus infection.

By frequency in the sample, this clonotype is medium-sized. The CDR3, as DNA: TGTGCCAGCAGCCCCGGGACAGGGGAGCTCCACTTT. This translates into CASSPGTGELHF. V gene TRBV11-2 combines with J gene TRBJ1-6, with TRBD1 matching over 10 bases. V shed 5 bases, J shed 16 bases, and the junction held 5 bases outside the gene matches. The germline gives CDR1 SGHAT, CDR2 FQNNGV. The CDR3 loop spans 12 amino acids.

This clonotype was detected many times. This chain connects TRBV7-9 to TRBJ2-5, with D uncertain. The CDR3 covers 14 residues. The germline CDR1 and CDR2 sequences are SEHNR and FQNEAQ (reference sequence). V shed 2 bases and J shed 2 bases, with 9 bases lying between them. CDR3 DNA sequence: TGTGCCAGCAGCTTACGTGCCCGGCAAGAGACCCAGTACTTC. Residues: CASSLRARQETQYF.

Comment on this clonotype: This may be a read error: a much more frequent sequence differs by one nucleotide. The CDR3 loop reads CASGYDRGRTEAFF. CDR3 in DNA: TGTGCCAGCGGTTACGATCGAGGCAGGACTGAAGCTTTCTTT. V usage is TRBV6-5 and J usage is TRBJ1-1; D remains ambiguous. This CDR3 is built from 14 residues. CDR1 is MNHEY, CDR2 SVGAGI, per germline.

The sample holds many counts of this clonotype. The chain combines TRBV29-1 with TRBJ2-7; tentatively, D is TRBD1 or TRBD2 (5 bases each). This CDR3 has 12 residues. Germline V lookup: CDR1 SQVTM, CDR2 ANQGSEA. With 4 bases removed from V and 3 bases from J, the gap between germline ends came to 10 bases. This chain's CDR3 is CSVAGPVYEQYF. DNA of the CDR3: TGCAGCGTTGCGGGACCAGTCTACGAGCAGTACTTC.

As regards this clonotype: A much bigger clone sits one base away, suggesting this may be a read error. The chain recombines TRBV2 with TRBJ2-7; D is possibly TRBD2 (5 bases). CDR1 is SNHLY, CDR2 FYNNEI, per germline. The CDR3 contains 17 residues. The germline V and J ends were trimmed by 4 bases and 2 bases, with 21 bases remaining between them. The CDR3: CASSAAAEAAHAYEQYF. For the CDR3, the DNA is TGTGCCAGCAGTGCGGCAGCGGAGGCAGCCCACGCCTACGAGCAGTACTTC.

The V gene is TRBV5-1, the J gene TRBJ2-1; tentatively, D is TRBD2 (6 bases). The germline V gene has CDR1 SGHRS and CDR2 YFSETQ. The CDR3 sequence is 16 residues long. V was shortened by 0 bases and J by 2 bases, with 12 bases between the two germline ends. The CDR3 DNA follows: TGCGCCAGCAGCTTGGACGGGAGTCACCCCTACAATGAGCAGTTCTTC. It encodes CASSLDGSHPYNEQFF.

The rearrangement links TRBV30 to TRBJ2-2; 7 bases align to TRBD2. The CDR3 spans 14 residues. Germline values: CDR1 GTSNPN, CDR2 SVGIG (reference sequence). V lost 1 base to trimming and J lost 2 bases; unmatched junction nucleotides: 1. CDR3 region: CAWSASGNTGELFF. CDR3 in DNA: TGTGCCTGGAGTGCTAGCGGAAACACCGGGGAGCTGTTTTTT.

The chain is built from TRBV7-6 and TRBJ2-4; weak D call: TRBD2 (7 bases). Germline V lookup: CDR1 SGHVS, CDR2 FNYEAQ. This CDR3 comprises 19 residues. Trimming pared 2 bases from V and 5 bases from J, leaving 25 bases between. CDR3 DNA: TGTGCCAGCAGCTTATCCCGCCCCGGCGGGGGCGAAAAGGAAAACATTCAGTACTTC. Translated: CASSLSRPGGGEKENIQYF.

Note on this clonotype: The junction shows a germline mismatch at one end, possibly a read error. The chain recombines TRBV11-2 with TRBJ1-6, with a possible D match to TRBD1 (5 bases). CDR1 is SGHAT and CDR2 is FQNNGV in the germline V gene. The CDR3 has 14 amino acids. This CDR3 is CPSRRGLQNSSLHF. The CDR3 bases are TGTCCCAGCAGGAGGGGATTACAGAATTCATCCCTCCACTTT. The full variable domain, in which reference TRBV11-2 and TRBJ1-6 provide the parts outside the CDR3, is EAGVAQSPRYKIIEKRQSVAFWCNPISGHATLYWYQQILGQGPKLLIQFQNNGVVDDSQLPKDRFSAERLKGVDSTLKIQPAKLEDSAVYLCPSRRGLQNSSLHFGNGTRLTVT.

Ten or more counts support this clonotype. Given a much more abundant clone one base away, this may be a read error. V usage is TRBV11-3 and J usage is TRBJ2-1; 8 bases align to TRBD2. The CDR3 sequence is 14 residues long. Germline CDR1 is SGHNT and CDR2 is YENEEA. CDR3 sequence: CASGLGAGGFEQFF. As DNA, the CDR3 is TGTGCCAGCGGCTTAGGCGCGGGAGGATTCGAGCAGTTCTTC.

Details on this clonotype: This may come from a read error, since a much larger clone is one base off. V and J are TRBV12-3 or TRBV12-4 and TRBJ2-3; unclear D gene. The CDR3 runs to 13 residues. Trimming stripped 5 bases from V and 6 bases from J, with 12 bases between. CDR3 in DNA: TGTGCCAGCAGTGTATCAGAGCCGGATACGCAGTATTTT. Amino acid sequence: CASSVSEPDTQYF.

Comment on this clonotype: Because it lacks the conserved phenylalanine or tryptophan at the end, this CDR3 is likely a read error. No DNA is shown, since the ends of the CDR3 on it are uncertain; the CDR3 is the one TCRdb lists. The rearrangement uses TRBV11-2 and TRBJ2-3. The CDR3 numbers 11 amino acids, ends counted. Germline CDR1 and CDR2: SGHAT and FQNNGV. CDR3 region: CAFGDQDTQYL.

Comment on this clonotype: A much larger clone lies a single base off, so this may be a read error. The chain employs TRBV10-3 and TRBJ2-3; D call uncertain. V lost 4 bases and J lost 2, with 7 bases in between. This CDR3 spans 13 amino acids. The germline gives CDR1 ENHRY, CDR2 SYGVKD. CDR3 nucleotides: TGTGCCATCAGTGGGACCCTCACAGATACGCAGTATTTT. Encoded protein: CAISGTLTDTQYF.